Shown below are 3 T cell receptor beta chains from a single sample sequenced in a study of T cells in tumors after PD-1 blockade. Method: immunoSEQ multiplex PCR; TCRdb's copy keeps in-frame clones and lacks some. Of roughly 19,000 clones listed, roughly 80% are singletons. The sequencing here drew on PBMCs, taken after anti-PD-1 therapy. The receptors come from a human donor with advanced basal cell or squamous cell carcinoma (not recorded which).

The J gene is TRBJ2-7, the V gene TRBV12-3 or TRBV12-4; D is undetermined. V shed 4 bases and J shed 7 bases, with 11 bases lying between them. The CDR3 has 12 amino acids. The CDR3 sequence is CASSSTPWEQYF. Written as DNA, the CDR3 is TGTGCCAGCAGTTCGACACCTTGGGAGCAGTACTTC.

The CDR3 DNA reads as TGTGCCAGCAGCCGGGACAGGGGGCGCCAAGAGACCCAGTACTTC. This sequence encodes CASSRDRGRQETQYF. The rearrangement joins TRBV5-4 to TRBJ2-5; TRBD1 aligns across 12 bases. V shed 4 bases, J shed 1 base, and the junction held 2 bases outside the gene matches. The CDR3 runs to 15 residues. Germline CDR1 reads SGHNT; CDR2 reads YYREEE (reference sequence).

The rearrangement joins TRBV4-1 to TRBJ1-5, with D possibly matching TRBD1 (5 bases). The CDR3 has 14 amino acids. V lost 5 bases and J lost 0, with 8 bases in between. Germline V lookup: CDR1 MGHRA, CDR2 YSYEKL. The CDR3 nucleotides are TGCGCCAGCAGCTCAGGGATTAGCAATCAGCCCCAGCATTTT. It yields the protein CASSSGISNQPQHF.